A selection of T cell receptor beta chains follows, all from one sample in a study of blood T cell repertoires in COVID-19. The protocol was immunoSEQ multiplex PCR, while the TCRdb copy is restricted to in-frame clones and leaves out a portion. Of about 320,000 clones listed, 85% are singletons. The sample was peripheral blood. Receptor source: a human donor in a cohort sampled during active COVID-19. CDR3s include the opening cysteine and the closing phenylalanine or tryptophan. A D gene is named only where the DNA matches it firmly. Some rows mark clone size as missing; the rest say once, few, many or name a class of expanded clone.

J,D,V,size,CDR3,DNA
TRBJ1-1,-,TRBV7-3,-,CASSRGQITEAFF,TGTGCCAGCAGCCGAGGACAGATCACTGAAGCTTTCTTT
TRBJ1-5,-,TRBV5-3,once,CARSLTGRDQPQHF,TGTGCCAGAAGCTTGACTGGCAGGGATCAGCCCCAGCATTTT
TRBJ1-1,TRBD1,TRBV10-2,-,CATRTGSSVEAFF,TGCGCCACCCGGACAGGGTCTTCGGTTGAAGCTTTCTTT
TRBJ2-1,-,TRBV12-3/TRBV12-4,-,CASTPGGVREQFF,TGTGCCAGCACCCCAGGCGGGGTAAGAGAGCAGTTCTTC
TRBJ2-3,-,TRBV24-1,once,CATSATGTSGTDTQYF,TGTGCCACCAGTGCCACAGGGACCTCTGGCACAGATACGCAGTATTTT
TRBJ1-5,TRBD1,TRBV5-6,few,CASSDRGSNQPQHF,TGTGCCAGCAGCGACAGGGGTAGCAATCAGCCCCAGCATTTT
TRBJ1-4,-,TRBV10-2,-,CASSGPATNEKLFF,TGCGCCAGCAGTGGCCCGGCAACTAATGAAAAACTGTTTTTT
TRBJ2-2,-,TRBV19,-,CASNADWTGELFF,TGTGCCAGTAACGCCGACTGGACCGGGGAGCTGTTTTTT
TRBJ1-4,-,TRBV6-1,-,CASSEANGGLNEKLFF,TGTGCCAGCAGTGAAGCGAACGGAGGCTTAAATGAAAAACTGTTTTTT
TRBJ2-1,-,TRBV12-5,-,CASGFEGSDYNEQFF,TGTGCTAGTGGTTTCGAGGGCTCCGACTACAATGAGCAGTTCTTC
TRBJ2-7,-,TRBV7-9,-,CASSPIPTLYEQYF,TGTGCCAGCAGCCCGATCCCGACACTCTACGAGCAGTACTTC
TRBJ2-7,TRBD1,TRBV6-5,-,CASRRWIRDRGLF,TGTGCCAGCAGACGCTGGATCCGGGACAGGGGACTCTTC
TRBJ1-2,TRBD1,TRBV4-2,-,CASSQERPGGVYGYTF,TGTGCCAGCAGCCAAGAGAGGCCAGGGGGCGTCTATGGCTACACCTTC
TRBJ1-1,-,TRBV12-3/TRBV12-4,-,CASSDRGNTEAFF,TGTGCCAGCAGTGATCGGGGGAACACTGAAGCTTTCTTT
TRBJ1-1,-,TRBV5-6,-,CASSRTYEAFF,TGTGCCAGCAGCCGGACATATGAAGCTTTCTTT
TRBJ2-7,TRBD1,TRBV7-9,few,CASSSREGTGPDYEQYF,TGTGCCAGCAGCTCAAGGGAGGGGACAGGGCCCGACTACGAGCAGTACTTC
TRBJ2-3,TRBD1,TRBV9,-,CASGQDTDTQYF,TGTGCCAGCGGACAGGACACAGATACGCAGTATTTT
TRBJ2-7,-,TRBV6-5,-,CASSYGGRTYEQYF,TGTGCCAGCAGTTATGGGGGCAGAACCTACGAGCAGTACTTC
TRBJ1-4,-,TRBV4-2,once,CASSQDGEVGEKLFF,TGTGCCAGCAGCCAAGACGGGGAGGTTGGTGAAAAACTGTTTTTT
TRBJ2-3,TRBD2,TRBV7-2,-,CASRGGANTQYF,TGTGCCAGCCGCGGGGGGGCTAATACGCAGTATTTT
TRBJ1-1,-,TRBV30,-,CAWLRDRNTEAFF,TGTGCCTGGCTCCGGGATCGCAACACTGAAGCTTTCTTT
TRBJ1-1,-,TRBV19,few,CASSPNRELFTEAFF,TGTGCCAGTAGTCCCAACAGGGAATTATTCACTGAAGCTTTCTTT
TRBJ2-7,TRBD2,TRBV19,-,CASSSSGGVYEQYF,TGTGCCAGTAGTTCCTCCGGGGGGGTATACGAGCAGTACTTC
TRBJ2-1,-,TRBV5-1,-,CASSEEYNEQFF,TGCGCCAGCAGCGAAGAGTACAATGAGCAGTTCTTC
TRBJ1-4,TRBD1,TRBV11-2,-,CASSQIGTANEKLFF,TGTGCCAGCAGCCAGATCGGGACAGCTAATGAAAAACTGTTTTTT
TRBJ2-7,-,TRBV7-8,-,CASSLTGRGGEQYF,TGTGCCAGCAGCTTAACAGGGAGGGGGGGCGAGCAGTACTTC
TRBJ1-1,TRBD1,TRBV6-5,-,CASNRDSLNTEAFF,TGTGCCAGCAACCGGGACAGTCTAAACACTGAAGCTTTCTTT
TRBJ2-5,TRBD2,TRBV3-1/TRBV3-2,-,CASSQFGGGTKTQYF,TGTGCCAGCAGCCAATTCGGGGGGGGTACTAAGACCCAGTACTTC
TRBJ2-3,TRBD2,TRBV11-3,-,CASSLGTSGGPDTQYF,TGTGCCAGCAGCTTAGGGACTAGCGGGGGTCCAGATACGCAGTATTTT
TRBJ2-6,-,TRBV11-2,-,CASSLGGLLISGANVLTF,TGTGCCAGCAGCTTGGGGGGACTCCTAATTTCTGGGGCCAACGTCCTGACTTTC
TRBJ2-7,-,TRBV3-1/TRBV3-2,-,CASSQGRVDEQYF,TGTGCCAGCAGCCAAGGTCGAGTTGACGAGCAGTACTTC
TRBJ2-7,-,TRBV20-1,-,CSAGGPYEQYF,TGCAGTGCGGGGGGGCCCTACGAGCAGTACTTC
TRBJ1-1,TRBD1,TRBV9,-,CASSGGTGVTNTEAFF,TGTGCCAGCAGCGGAGGGACAGGGGTAACGAACACTGAAGCTTTCTTT
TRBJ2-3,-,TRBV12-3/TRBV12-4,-,CASSPNPRDTQYF,TGTGCCAGCAGTCCAAACCCTAGAGATACGCAGTATTTT
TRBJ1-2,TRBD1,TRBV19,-,CASSTGQGRGYTF,TGTGCCAGTAGTACAGGACAGGGACGTGGCTACACCTTC
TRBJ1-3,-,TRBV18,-,CASSPPRTGPLRNTIYF,TGTGCCAGCTCACCGCCACGTACAGGTCCGCTCCGAAACACCATATATTTT